Each of the 24 T cell receptor beta chains below was sequenced from the same sample in a study of blood T cell repertoires in COVID-19. Using immunoSEQ multiplex PCR, the repertoire was profiled, and TCRdb retains in-frame clones only, with some absent. The sample includes roughly 100,000 clones, more than 80% of them seen just once. Sequenced input: peripheral blood. All receptors come from an older woman with acute or convalescent COVID-19.

The chain is built from TRBV2 and TRBJ1-1; 8 bases are a match to TRBD1. The V segment lost 6 bases and the J segment 1 base; nucleotides outside the gene matches: 4. CDR1 and CDR2 from the germline V gene are SNHLY and FYNNEI. This CDR3 has 14 amino acids. The CDR3 loop reads CASRAGTGNTEAFF. CDR3 bases: TGTGCCAGCAGGGCCGGGACAGGGAACACTGAAGCTTTCTTT.

The rearrangement joins TRBV3-1 (or the pseudogene TRBV3-2) to TRBJ1-4, with a possible D match to TRBD1 (5 bases). V dropped 7 bases and J dropped 8 bases, with 14 bases sitting between them. There are 13 residues in the CDR3. CDR1 LGHDT and CDR2 YNNKEL come from the germline V gene (reference sequence). DNA for the CDR3: TGTGCCAGCACCAGGGTGGCGGGGGAAAAACTGTTTTTT. Its translation: CASTRVAGEKLFF.

This chain connects TRBV11-2 to TRBJ1-6; no definite D call. The CDR3 sequence is 11 residues long. Trimming stripped 8 bases from V and 10 bases from J, with 9 bases between. Germline V gene sequence: CDR1 SGHAT, CDR2 FQNNGV. CDR3 loop: CASGYSSPLHF. Here the CDR3 DNA reads TGTGCCAGCGGATACAGCTCACCCCTCCACTTT.

The chain joins TRBV10-3 to TRBJ1-1, with D perhaps matching TRBD1 (6 bases). Trimming shortened V by 6 bases and J by 3 bases, and 11 bases separated the two germline ends. CDR1 ENHRY and CDR2 SYGVKD come from the germline V gene. CDR3 length: 13 residues. DNA of the CDR3: TGTGCCATCAGCGGACAGTCTGACACTGAAGCTTTCTTT. Translating it yields CAISGQSDTEAFF.

The V and J genes are TRBV19 and TRBJ1-2; 8 bases map to TRBD1. V gave up 9 bases and J gave up 5 bases; unmatched junction bases: 14. Germline V gives CDR1 LNHDA, CDR2 SQIVND (reference sequence). CDR3 length: 15 amino acids. CDR3 sequence reads: CASSKGGTGHYGYTF. DNA of the CDR3: TGTGCCAGCTCCAAGGGAGGGACAGGCCATTATGGCTACACCTTC.

The rearrangement uses TRBV28 and TRBJ2-1, with TRBD2 matching 11 bases. The germline V gene encodes CDR1 MDHEN and CDR2 SYDVKM. This CDR3 spans 18 amino acids. With 3 bases clipped from V and 0 bases from J, the junction kept 7 bases outside the gene matches. The CDR3 DNA reads TGTGCCAGCAGTTTTTGGGCTAGCGGGAGGAGCTCCTACAATGAGCAGTTCTTC. This translates into CASSFWASGRSSYNEQFF. Based on the CDR3 plus reference TRBV28 and TRBJ2-1, the full variable domain is DVKVTQSSRYLVKRTGEKVFLECVQDMDHENMFWYRQDPGLGLRLIYFSYDVKMKEKGDIPEGYSVSREKKERFSLILESASTNQTSMYLCASSFWASGRSSYNEQFFGPGTRLTVL.

This chain joins TRBV28 and TRBJ2-1; TRBD1 is a possible D gene (6 bases). This CDR3 is 10 amino acids long. Per the germline V gene, CDR1 is MDHEN and CDR2 is SYDVKM. V dropped 9 bases and J dropped 15 bases, with 15 bases sitting between them. The CDR3 DNA reads TGTGCCAGACCACAGGGCTTGGCGTTCTTC. It is translated as CARPQGLAFF.

The rearrangement joins TRBV7-9 to TRBJ1-2, with a tentative D call TRBD1 (5 bases). CDR3 size: 15 residues. Germline CDR1 SEHNR, CDR2 FQNEAQ (reference sequence). The V end was cut by 7 bases, the J end by 7 bases, with 22 bases between. In DNA, the CDR3 is TGTGCCAGCACAAATAGGGATCCAGGGTACGCTGGCTACACCTTC. Translation gives CASTNRDPGYAGYTF.

The J gene is TRBJ1-1, the V gene TRBV11-3, with 9 bases fitting TRBD1. V gave up 4 bases and J gave up 0 bases; unmatched junction bases: 6. Germline assignment: CDR1 SGHNT and CDR2 YENEEA. This CDR3 has 16 residues. CDR3 bases: TGTGCCAGCAGCTCCCGGGACAGGGCCTTGAACACTGAAGCTTTCTTT. Protein: CASSSRDRALNTEAFF.

This clone was observed a handful of times. The chain combines TRBV28 with TRBJ1-5, with 7 positions matching TRBD1. There are 13 residues in the CDR3. V was pared by 6 bases and J by 5 bases, with 4 bases of the junction left unmatched. Germline assignment: CDR1 MDHEN and CDR2 SYDVKM. CDR3 loop: CASRITGDQPQHF. The CDR3 nucleotides are TGTGCCAGCAGGATTACAGGGGATCAGCCCCAGCATTTT.

A few counts support this clone. The chain joins TRBV2 to TRBJ2-5, with 7 bases fitting TRBD2. This CDR3 has 16 residues. CDR1 and CDR2 from the germline V gene are SNHLY and FYNNEI. The V segment lost 0 bases and the J segment 6 bases; nucleotides outside the gene matches: 10. CDR3 in DNA: TGTGCCAGCAGTGAAGCCGCGGGAGCTCCCCCCAAGACCCAGTACTTC. Its protein product is CASSEAAGAPPKTQYF.

This sequence joins TRBV5-1 and TRBJ2-1, with D possibly matching TRBD2 (5 bases). The CDR3 has 13 amino acids. The germline gives CDR1 SGHRS, CDR2 YFSETQ. Deletions cut 4 bases from V and 5 bases from J, with 10 bases between. The CDR3 DNA is TGCGCCAGCAGCACTGAGGGAAACAATGAGCAGTTCTTC. Its protein is CASSTEGNNEQFF.

CDR3 amino acids: CASSSRKTANTEAFF. The CDR3 bases are TGTGCCAGCAGCAGCAGGAAGACAGCGAACACTGAAGCTTTCTTT. This chain links TRBV6-5 with TRBJ1-1; perhaps TRBD1 as D (5 bases). The CDR3 covers 15 residues. Germline values: CDR1 MNHEY, CDR2 SVGAGI. V was shortened by 6 bases and J by 1 base, with 15 bases between the two germline ends.

This chain uses TRBV6-5 with TRBJ2-2; no clear D gene. V was pared by 5 bases and J by 6 bases, with 7 bases between. The CDR3 consists of 12 residues. Per the germline V gene, CDR1 is MNHEY and CDR2 is SVGAGI. The CDR3 sequence is CASSPFPGELFF. The CDR3 DNA reads as TGTGCCAGCAGTCCATTTCCCGGGGAGCTGTTTTTT.

Here the CDR3 reads CASSEPGGQALYEQYF. The CDR3 region has the DNA TGTGCCAGCAGTGAACCAGGGGGGCAGGCACTCTACGAGCAGTACTTC. This chain links TRBV6-1 with TRBJ2-7, with a possible D match to TRBD1 (7 bases). This CDR3 has 16 residues. V lost 2 bases and J lost 3, with 17 bases in between. The germline V gene has CDR1 MNHNS and CDR2 SASEGT.

CDR3 region: CASSSEPHRGFPYEQYF. The CDR3 DNA follows: TGCGCCAGCAGCTCTGAGCCCCACAGGGGTTTCCCCTACGAGCAGTACTTC. The chain combines TRBV5-1 with TRBJ2-7; TRBD1 aligns across 7 bases. J was trimmed by 2 bases and V by 3 bases; bases with no gene match: 14. The CDR3 covers 17 residues. From germline, CDR1 is SGHRS and CDR2 YFSETQ. The whole variable domain, filled in from reference TRBV5-1 and TRBJ2-7, reads KAGVTQTPRYLIKTRGQQVTLSCSPISGHRSVSWYQQTPGQGLQFLFEYFSETQRNKGNFPGRFSGRQFSNSRSEMNVSTLELGDSALYLCASSSEPHRGFPYEQYFGPGTRLTVT.

On this clone: This sample also contains other DNA sequences that code for the same CDR3. This rearrangement joins TRBV6-5 to TRBJ1-2; D perhaps matches TRBD1 (5 bases). Per germline, CDR1 MNHEY and CDR2 SVGAGI. Trimming removed 2 bases from V and 7 bases from J, with 5 bases in between. The CDR3 length is 11 residues. The CDR3 is CASSYRGGYTF. CDR3 nucleotides: TGTGCCAGCAGTTACAGGGGTGGCTACACCTTC.

V gene TRBV5-1 combines with J gene TRBJ1-1, with a tentative D call TRBD1 (5 bases). This CDR3 is 14 amino acids long. Trimming removed 1 base at V and 8 bases at J, with 15 bases between. CDR1 is SGHRS and CDR2 is YFSETQ in the germline V gene. The DNA of the CDR3 is TGCGCCAGCAGCTTGCGACCGGGCCCAGGGGAAGCTTTCTTT. Translated, it gives CASSLRPGPGEAFF.

This chain joins TRBV19 and TRBJ1-2; D is uncertain. The ends were cut back, 7 bases at V and 2 bases at J, with 11 bases in the middle. This CDR3 contains 13 residues. CDR1 LNHDA and CDR2 SQIVND come from the germline V gene (reference sequence). The CDR3 nucleotides read TGTGCCAGTAAGCGGCAGATAAACTATGGCTACACCTTC. As protein: CASKRQINYGYTF. The variable domain in full, completed from reference TRBV19 and TRBJ1-2, reads DGGITQSPKYLFRKEGQNVTLSCEQNLNHDAMYWYRQDPGQGLRLIYYSQIVNDFQKGDIAEGYSVSREKKESFPLTVTSAQKNPTAFYLCASKRQINYGYTFGSGTRLTVV.

V and J are TRBV5-1 and TRBJ1-2, with TRBD1 matching over 7 bases. Trimming at V came to 4 bases and at J to 4 bases, leaving 10 bases not matched to a gene. The CDR3 is 15 amino acids. Germline V lookup: CDR1 SGHRS, CDR2 YFSETQ. CDR3 sequence: CASSTGAATAYGYTF. CDR3 coding DNA: TGCGCCAGCAGCACAGGGGCCGCAACCGCCTATGGCTACACCTTC.

The chain links TRBV19 to TRBJ2-1, with 7 bases matching TRBD1. The CDR3 covers 16 residues. V lost 4 bases to trimming and J lost 4 bases; unmatched junction nucleotides: 10. From germline, CDR1 is LNHDA and CDR2 SQIVND (reference sequence). The CDR3 region has the DNA TGTGCCAGTAGTACCAATCGGGACAGATTTTACAATGAGCAGTTCTTC. The encoded protein is CASSTNRDRFYNEQFF.

The chain couples TRBV11-2 to TRBJ1-3; a weak D match, TRBD1 (5 bases). Between the trimmed V and J ends, which lost 0 bases and 9 bases, there was a span of 12 bases. Germline values: CDR1 SGHAT, CDR2 FQNNGV. The CDR3 sequence is 14 residues long. The CDR3 region has the DNA TGTGCCAGCAGCTTAGAAGGGGTGGGCGCCACCATATATTTT. Translated, it gives CASSLEGVGATIYF.

The chain employs TRBV3-1 (or the pseudogene TRBV3-2) and TRBJ1-2; perhaps TRBD1 as D (6 bases). The CDR3 is 15 residues long. The V gene lost 4 bases and the J gene lost 7 bases, with 19 bases spanning the gap. Germline V gives CDR1 LGHDT, CDR2 YNNKEL (reference sequence). CDR3 sequence reads: CASSPSDRLYGGYTF. The CDR3 nucleotides read TGTGCCAGCAGCCCCAGCGACAGGTTGTACGGTGGCTACACCTTC.

This sequence joins TRBV6-5 and TRBJ2-2, with a weak D call TRBD1 (6 bases). V was trimmed by 7 bases and J by 7 bases, leaving 13 bases between them. The CDR3 contains 13 residues. Germline CDR1 and CDR2: MNHEY and SVGAGI. CDR3 sequence: CASMGVRGGELFF. CDR3 DNA sequence: TGTGCCAGCATGGGGGTCAGGGGCGGGGAGCTGTTTTTT.